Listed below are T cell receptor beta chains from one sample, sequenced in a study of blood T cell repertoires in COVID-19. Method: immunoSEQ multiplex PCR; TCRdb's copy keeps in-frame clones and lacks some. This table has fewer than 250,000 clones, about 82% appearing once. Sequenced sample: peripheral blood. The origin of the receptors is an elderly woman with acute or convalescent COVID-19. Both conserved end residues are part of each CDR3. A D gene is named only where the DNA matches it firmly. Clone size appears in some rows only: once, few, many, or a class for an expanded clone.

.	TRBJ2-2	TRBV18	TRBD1	CASSFRQGSTETGELFF	TGTGCCAGCTCATTTCGACAGGGGAGTACGGAGACCGGGGAGCTGTTTTTT
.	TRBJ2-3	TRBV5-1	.	CASKKDFTDTQYF	TGCGCCAGCAAAAAGGACTTCACAGATACGCAGTATTTT
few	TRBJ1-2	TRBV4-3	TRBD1	CASSQEDRGNYGYTF	TGCGCCAGCAGCCAAGAGGACAGGGGTAACTATGGCTACACCTTC
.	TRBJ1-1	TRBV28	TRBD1	CASSPISGTGVGGGPEAFF	TGTGCCAGCAGTCCCATATCCGGGACAGGGGTCGGCGGGGGCCCTGAAGCTTTCTTT
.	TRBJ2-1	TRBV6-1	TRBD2	CASSERSSGAYNEQFF	TGTGCCAGCAGTGAAAGGAGTAGCGGGGCTTACAATGAGCAGTTCTTC
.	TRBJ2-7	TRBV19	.	CASSITADYEQYF	TGTGCCAGTAGTATCACAGCTGACTACGAGCAGTACTTC
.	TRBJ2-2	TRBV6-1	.	CASSEGPHTGELFF	TGTGCCAGCAGTGAAGGGCCTCACACCGGGGAGCTGTTTTTT
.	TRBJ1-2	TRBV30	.	CAWSVAGDGGYTF	TGTGCCTGGAGTGTGGCAGGGGACGGTGGCTACACCTTC
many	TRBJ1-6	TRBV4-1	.	CASSQDLFGISSYNSPLHF	TGCGCCAGCAGCCAAGACCTGTTCGGTATAAGCTCCTATAATTCACCCCTCCACTTT
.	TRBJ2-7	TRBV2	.	CASSGDQGSSYEQYF	TGTGCCAGCAGTGGTGACCAGGGGAGCTCCTACGAGCAGTACTTC
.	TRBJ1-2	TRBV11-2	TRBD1	CASTGGDRILNYGYTF	TGTGCCAGCACGGGTGGGGACAGGATCTTGAACTATGGCTACACCTTC
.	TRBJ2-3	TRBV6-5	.	CASSFPGEGTQYF	TGTGCCAGCAGTTTCCCCGGGGAAGGTACGCAGTATTTT
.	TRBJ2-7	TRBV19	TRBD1	CASSVQDRGTYEQYF	TGTGCCAGTAGTGTGCAGGACAGGGGTACCTACGAGCAGTACTTC
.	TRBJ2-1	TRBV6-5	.	CASIGGVSYNEQFF	TGTGCCAGCATAGGGGGGGTCTCCTACAATGAGCAGTTCTTC
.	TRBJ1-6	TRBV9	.	CASSGTPGGLNSPLHF	TGTGCCAGCAGCGGAACCCCCGGGGGGCTCAATTCACCCCTCCACTTT
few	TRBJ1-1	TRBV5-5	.	CASSLVPGDTEAFF	TGTGCCAGCAGCTTGGTACCAGGGGACACTGAAGCTTTCTTT
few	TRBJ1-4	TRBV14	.	CASSQPTDRLKEKLFF	TGTGCCAGCAGCCAACCAACCGACAGATTGAAGGAAAAACTGTTTTTT
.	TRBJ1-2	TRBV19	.	CASRSAYSSTYGYTF	TGTGCCAGTAGGAGCGCATATAGTAGCACCTATGGCTACACCTTC
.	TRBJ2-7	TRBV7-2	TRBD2	CASSPRTSDPYEQYF	TGTGCCAGCAGCCCCCGGACTAGTGACCCCTACGAGCAGTACTTC
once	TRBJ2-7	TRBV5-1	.	CASSLVSRYEQYF	TGCGCCAGCAGCTTGGTGTCCAGATACGAGCAGTACTTC
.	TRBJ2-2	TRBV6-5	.	CASILAGNTGELFF	TGTGCCAGCATACTCGCGGGCAACACCGGGGAGCTGTTTTTT
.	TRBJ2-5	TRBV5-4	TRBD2	CASSLASGGETQYF	TGTGCCAGCAGCTTGGCTAGCGGGGGAGAGACCCAGTACTTC
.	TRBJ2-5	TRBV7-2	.	CASSFETGPHRTQYF	TGTGCCAGCAGTTTCGAGACAGGCCCCCATAGGACCCAGTACTTC
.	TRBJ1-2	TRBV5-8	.	CASSLARRTVNYGYTF	TGTGCCAGCAGCCTGGCGCGTAGGACAGTTAACTATGGCTACACCTTC
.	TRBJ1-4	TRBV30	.	CAWSSTGTTNEKLFF	TGTGCCTGGAGTTCTACGGGGACAACTAATGAAAAACTGTTTTTT
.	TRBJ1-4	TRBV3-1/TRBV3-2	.	CASSHLGHPTNEKLFF	TGTGCCAGCAGCCACCTAGGACACCCAACTAATGAAAAACTGTTTTTT
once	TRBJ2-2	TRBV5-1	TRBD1	CASSQRTGTNTGELFF	TGCGCCAGCAGCCAACGGACAGGGACGAACACCGGGGAGCTGTTTTTT
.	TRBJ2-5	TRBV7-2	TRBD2	CASSLVGRGGIQETQYF	TGTGCCAGCAGCTTAGTTGGGCGGGGGGGAATTCAAGAGACCCAGTACTTC
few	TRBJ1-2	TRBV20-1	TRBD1	CSASTGGSYGYTF	TGCAGTGCTAGTACAGGGGGCAGCTATGGCTACACCTTC
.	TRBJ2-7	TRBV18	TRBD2	CASSEAGGSYEQYF	TGTGCCAGCTCAGAAGCGGGGGGCTCCTACGAGCAGTACTTC
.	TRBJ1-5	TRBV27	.	CASSFGGQPQHF	TGTGCCAGCAGTTTCGGCGGACAGCCCCAGCATTTT
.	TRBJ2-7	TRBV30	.	CAWSLPGLTTYEQYF	TGTGCCTGGAGTTTACCGGGACTCACCACCTACGAGCAGTACTTC
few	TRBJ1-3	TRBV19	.	CATRSGNTIYF	TGTGCCACCAGGTCTGGAAACACCATATATTTT
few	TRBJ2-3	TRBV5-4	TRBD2	CASSGGTSGGTDTQYF	TGTGCCAGCAGCGGGGGGACTAGCGGGGGCACAGATACGCAGTATTTT
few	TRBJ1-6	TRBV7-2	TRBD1	CASSLVGTGDSPLHF	TGTGCCAGCAGCTTAGTCGGGACAGGGGATTCACCCCTCCACTTT
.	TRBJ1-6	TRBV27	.	CASRTRENSPLHF	TGTGCCAGCAGAACGAGGGAAAATTCACCCCTCCACTTT
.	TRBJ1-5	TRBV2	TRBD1	CASSLDRGQPQHF	TGTGCCAGCAGTTTGGACAGGGGGCAGCCCCAGCATTTT
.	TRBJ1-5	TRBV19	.	CASSRNTGFLSSYSNQPQHF	TGTGCCAGTAGCCGTAATACAGGGTTTCTTTCCTCCTATAGCAATCAGCCCCAGCATTTT
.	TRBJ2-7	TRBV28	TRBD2	CASSPLAGGRSYEQYF	TGTGCCAGCAGTCCTTTAGCGGGAGGTCGCTCCTACGAGCAGTACTTC
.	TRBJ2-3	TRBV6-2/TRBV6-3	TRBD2	CASSQSLAGGPADTQYF	TGTGCCAGCAGTCAATCCCTAGCGGGGGGGCCTGCGGATACGCAGTATTTT
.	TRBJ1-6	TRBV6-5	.	CASSYGQGSSPLHF	TGTGCCAGCAGTTACGGCCAGGGTTCTTCACCCCTCCACTTT